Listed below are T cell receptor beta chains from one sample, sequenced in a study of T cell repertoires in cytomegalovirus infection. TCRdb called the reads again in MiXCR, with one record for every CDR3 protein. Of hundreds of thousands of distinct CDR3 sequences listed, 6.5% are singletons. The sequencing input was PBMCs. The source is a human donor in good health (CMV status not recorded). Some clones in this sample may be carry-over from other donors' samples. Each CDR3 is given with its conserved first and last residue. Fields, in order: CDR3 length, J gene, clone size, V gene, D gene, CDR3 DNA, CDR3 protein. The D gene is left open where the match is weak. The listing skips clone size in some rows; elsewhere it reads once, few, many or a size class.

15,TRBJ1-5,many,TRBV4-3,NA,TGCGCCAGCAGCCAAGAGTTTCGGGGCCCTCAGCCCCAGCATTTT,CASSQEFRGPQPQHF
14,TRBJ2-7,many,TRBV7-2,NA,TGTGCCAGCAGCTTATGGGGCACCGTCTACGAGCAGTACTTC,CASSLWGTVYEQYF
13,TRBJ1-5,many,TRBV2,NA,TGTGCCAGCAGTGACTCCGCCAATCAGCCCCAGCATTTT,CASSDSANQPQHF
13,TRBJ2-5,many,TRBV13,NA,TGTGCCAGCAGCTTTACCCTGGGAGAGACCCAGTACTTC,CASSFTLGETQYF
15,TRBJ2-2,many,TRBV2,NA,TGTGCCAGCAGTTCCGGGCTCAGGGCGACCGGGGAGCTGTTTTTT,CASSSGLRATGELFF
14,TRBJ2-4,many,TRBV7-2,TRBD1,TGTGCCAGCAGCTCTAGCTCGGGACAGGGGATTCAGTACTTC,CASSSSSGQGIQYF
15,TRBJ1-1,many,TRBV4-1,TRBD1,TGCGCCAGCAGCCAAGATGGACAGGGAGACAGTGAAGCTTTCTTT,CASSQDGQGDSEAFF
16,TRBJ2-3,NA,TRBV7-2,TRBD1,TGTGCCAGCAGCTTAGCGAGGGCAGGGGGATCGGATACGCAGTATTTT,CASSLARAGGSDTQYF
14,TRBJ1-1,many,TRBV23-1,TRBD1,TGCGCCAGCAGTCAGGGACAGGGGGCCTCGGAAGCTTTCTTT,CASSQGQGASEAFF
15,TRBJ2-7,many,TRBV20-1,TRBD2,TGCAGTGCTAGAGCCGAGGAACTAGCGGCCCACGAGCAGTACTTC,CSARAEELAAHEQYF
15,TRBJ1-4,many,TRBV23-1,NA,TGCGCCAGCAGTCAATCGTTGGGGAGGCATGAAAAACTGTTTTTT,CASSQSLGRHEKLFF
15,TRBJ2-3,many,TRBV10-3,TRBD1,TGTGCCATCAGTGAGTCGGGACAGGGACCAGATACGCAGTATTTT,CAISESGQGPDTQYF
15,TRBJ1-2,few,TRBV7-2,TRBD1,TGTGCCAGCAGCTTAGTGTCGGGGACAGGGTACGGCTACACCTTC,CASSLVSGTGYGYTF
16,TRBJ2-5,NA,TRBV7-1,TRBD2,TGTGCCAGCAGCTCAGTGGTCAGCGGGGGGGCGAAGACCCAGTACTTC,CASSSVVSGGAKTQYF
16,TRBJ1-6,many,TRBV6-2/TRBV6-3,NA,TGTGCCAGCAGTTACGCAACAGGTCCTCAACGCTCACCCCTCCACTTT,CASSYATGPQRSPLHF
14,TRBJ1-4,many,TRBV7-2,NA,TGTGCCAGCAGCTTAGTAGGGTGGAATGAAAAACTGTTTTTT,CASSLVGWNEKLFF
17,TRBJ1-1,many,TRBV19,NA,TGTGCCAGTAGTCCCCCTGGGGGCGGGGTGAGGAACACTGAAGCTTTCTTT,CASSPPGGGVRNTEAFF
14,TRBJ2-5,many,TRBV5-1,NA,TGCGCCAGCAGGAGGGGGACATCGGTGGAGACCCAGTACTTC,CASRRGTSVETQYF